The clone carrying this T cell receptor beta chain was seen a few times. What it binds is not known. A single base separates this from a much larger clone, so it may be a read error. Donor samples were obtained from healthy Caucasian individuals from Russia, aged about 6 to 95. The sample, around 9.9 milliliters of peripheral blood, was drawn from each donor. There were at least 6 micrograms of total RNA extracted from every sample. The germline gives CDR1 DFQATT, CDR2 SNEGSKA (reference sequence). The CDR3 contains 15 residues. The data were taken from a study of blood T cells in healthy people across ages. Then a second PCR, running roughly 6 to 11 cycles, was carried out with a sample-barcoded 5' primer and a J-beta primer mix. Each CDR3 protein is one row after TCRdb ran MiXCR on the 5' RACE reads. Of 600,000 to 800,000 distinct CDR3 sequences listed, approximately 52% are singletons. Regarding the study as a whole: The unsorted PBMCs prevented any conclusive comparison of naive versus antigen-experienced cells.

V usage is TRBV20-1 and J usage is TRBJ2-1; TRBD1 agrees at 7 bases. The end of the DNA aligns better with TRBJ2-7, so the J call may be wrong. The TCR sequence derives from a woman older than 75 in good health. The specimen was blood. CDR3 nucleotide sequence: TGCAGTGCTAGAGGGAGGACAGGCCCCAACAATGAGCAGTACTTC. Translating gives CSARGRTGPNNEQYF.